This T cell receptor (beta chain) was found in a study of blood T cell repertoires in COVID-19. Background on the study: The origin of the acute and convalescent COVID-19 samples was the United States, Italy and Spain. Sources were T cells, B-cell-depleted T cells, or PBMCs; the material itself was cDNA or gDNA.

The V end lost 4 bases, the J end lost 2 bases, and 16 bases lay between the germline ends. This CDR3 comprises 15 residues. From germline, CDR1 is SGDLS and CDR2 YYNGEE. Original data processing: Nucleated cell counts were estimated from reference gene primer amplification. Assay used: immunoSEQ multiplex PCR; TCRdb lists only in-frame clones, some missing. D and trimming come from the DNA, and the V and J calls and clone size come from that table. The sample includes around 180,000 clones, around 85% of them seen just once. The Seattle patients, enrolled during active infection, were followed longitudinally.

The sample consisted of peripheral blood. This clonotype was obtained from an elderly man with COVID-19, enrolled during active disease. The chain combines TRBV9 with TRBJ2-7; the D gene is possibly TRBD1 (5 bases). Written as DNA, the CDR3 is TGTGCCAGCAGCCCGACCTGGCAGGGAACCTACGAGCAGTACTTC. Protein sequence: CASSPTWQGTYEQYF.